This T cell receptor beta chain was recovered during a study of pediatric ulcerative colitis. Study-level results: A couple of patients had blood samples with substantially reduced template counts.

Ulcerative colitis patients received no immunosuppressive medication before the diagnostic colonoscopy. Comments on this clone: No antigen is known for it.

The repertoire was sequenced with immunoSEQ multiplex PCR; TCRdb's copy has only in-frame clones and lacks some. The table lists about 14,000 clones, about nine tenths of them singletons. Germline-derived CDR1 and CDR2 are MGHRA and YSYEKL. The CDR3 covers 14 residues. V lost 4 bases to trimming and J lost 3 bases, with 13 bases between them. Sequencing was done on a sample of blood. The receptor comes from a boy between 10 and 17 years old with moderate ulcerative colitis. The chain links TRBV4-1 to TRBJ2-7, with D possibly matching TRBD2 (5 bases). CDR3 amino acids: CASSPFLGSYEQYF. Here the CDR3 DNA reads TGCGCCAGCAGCCCGTTCTTGGGGAGCTACGAGCAGTACTTC.